In this sample, the clone carrying this T cell receptor beta chain turned up a few times. Its antigen is unknown. Using its own MiXCR run on the reads, TCRdb lists one record per CDR3 protein. The data hold 750,000 to 900,000 distinct CDR3 sequences, with almost 30% observed a single time. This sample is drawn from a study of T cell repertoires in cytomegalovirus infection. V lost 4 bases and J 3 bases, leaving 12 bases between the germline ends. Germline values: CDR1 SQVTM, CDR2 ANQGSEA. This CDR3 contains 13 residues. The chain recombines TRBV29-1 with TRBJ1-1; D ambiguous. The TCR sequence derives from a human donor in good health (CMV status not recorded). Some clones in this sample may be carry-over from other donors' samples. This specimen was cultured CD8+ T cells from PBMCs, taken from culture after CMV antigen stimulation. DNA of the CDR3: TGCAGCGTTGTAGGAGACATATACACTGAAGCTTTCTTT. Translation: CSVVGDIYTEAFF.